Listed below are T cell receptor beta chains from one sample, sequenced in a study of blood T cells in healthy people across ages. TCRdb re-analysed the 5' RACE reads in MiXCR, keeping a single row per CDR3 protein. The sample includes 920,000 or so distinct CDR3 sequences, 40% to 45% of them seen just once. Sequencing used blood. The receptor source for this set is a woman aged 55-69 years in good health. Each CDR3 is given with its conserved first and last residue. The D gene is left open where the match is weak. Size values are once, few and many counts, or a class for expanded clones, and some rows have none.

d_gene: TRBD2; j_gene: TRBJ2-3; v_gene: TRBV27; abundance: .; len: 15; CDR3nt: TGTGCCAGCAGTTCAGGACTAGCGGGAGGAGGTACGCAGTATTTT; CDR3aa: CASSSGLAGGGTQYF
d_gene: .; j_gene: TRBJ2-3; v_gene: TRBV11-3; abundance: .; len: 13; CDR3nt: TGTGCCAGCAGCTTAGCGTCCGCTAGCGCACAGTATTTT; CDR3aa: CASSLASASAQYF
d_gene: TRBD1; j_gene: TRBJ2-6; v_gene: TRBV27; abundance: .; len: 18; CDR3nt: TGTGCCAGCAGTTTCAAAACAGGGGGGAACTCTGGGGCCAACGTCCTGACTTTC; CDR3aa: CASSFKTGGNSGANVLTF
d_gene: .; j_gene: TRBJ2-5; v_gene: TRBV15; abundance: few; len: 13; CDR3nt: TGTGCCACCAGCAGAGAAGACCGGAATGAGCAGTACTTC; CDR3aa: CATSREDRNEQYF
d_gene: .; j_gene: TRBJ1-2; v_gene: TRBV7-9; abundance: .; len: 17; CDR3nt: TGTGCCAGCAGCTTAATCTTAGAGGACAGCCCGAACTATGGCTACACCTTC; CDR3aa: CASSLILEDSPNYGYTF
d_gene: .; j_gene: TRBJ2-7; v_gene: TRBV9; abundance: few; len: 14; CDR3nt: TGTGCCAGCACCCCAGACTCCCTCGGGTACGAGCAGTACTTC; CDR3aa: CASTPDSLGYEQYF
d_gene: .; j_gene: TRBJ2-7; v_gene: TRBV9; abundance: once; len: 14; CDR3nt: TGTGCCAGCAGCGTAAAGGGATGGGACTACGAGCAGTACTTC; CDR3aa: CASSVKGWDYEQYF
d_gene: .; j_gene: TRBJ2-6; v_gene: TRBV6-5; abundance: few; len: 14; CDR3nt: TGTGCCAGCAGTTACTCGAGGATTCCCAACGTCCTGACTTTC; CDR3aa: CASSYSRIPNVLTF
d_gene: TRBD2; j_gene: TRBJ2-5; v_gene: TRBV28; abundance: .; len: 13; CDR3nt: TGTGCCAGCAGTCCGGGGACTAGCCGGGCTCCGTACTTC; CDR3aa: CASSPGTSRAPYF
d_gene: .; j_gene: TRBJ1-2; v_gene: TRBV10-2; abundance: .; len: 15; CDR3nt: TGCGCCAGCAGTGTCCTAGGAGGCAGCTCCTATGGCTACACCTTC; CDR3aa: CASSVLGGSSYGYTF
d_gene: .; j_gene: TRBJ1-2; v_gene: TRBV30; abundance: .; len: 12; CDR3nt: TGTGCCTGGAGGGGGAGGGCTTATGGCTACACCTTC; CDR3aa: CAWRGRAYGYTF
d_gene: .; j_gene: TRBJ2-1; v_gene: TRBV28; abundance: many; len: 16; CDR3nt: TGTGCCAGCAGCCCGGAGACTGGCCGGGGGTACAATGAGCAGTTCTTC; CDR3aa: CASSPETGRGYNEQFF
d_gene: TRBD2; j_gene: TRBJ2-4; v_gene: TRBV5-5; abundance: .; len: 19; CDR3nt: TGTGCCAGCAGCTTGGCGGGACTAGCGGAAGGGTCGGCCAAAAACATTCAGTACTTC; CDR3aa: CASSLAGLAEGSAKNIQYF
d_gene: TRBD1; j_gene: TRBJ1-5; v_gene: TRBV12-3/TRBV12-4; abundance: .; len: 19; CDR3nt: TGTGCCAGCAGTGATCAGGGCAGGGGGGGAATGAGAGGGAATCAGCCCCAGCATTTT; CDR3aa: CASSDQGRGGMRGNQPQHF
d_gene: .; j_gene: TRBJ1-5; v_gene: TRBV27; abundance: few; len: 15; CDR3nt: TGTGCCAGCAGTTTATCGTGGGGCACCAATCAGCCCCAGCATTTT; CDR3aa: CASSLSWGTNQPQHF
d_gene: .; j_gene: TRBJ1-1; v_gene: TRBV7-9; abundance: .; len: 14; CDR3nt: TGTGCCAGCAGCTTAGCGCTCGGGCGGACTGAAGCTTTCTTT; CDR3aa: CASSLALGRTEAFF
d_gene: TRBD2; j_gene: TRBJ2-5; v_gene: TRBV7-9; abundance: .; len: 18; CDR3nt: TGTGCCAGCAGCTTAGGAACCGGGACTAGCGGGGCCCAAGAGACCCAGTACTTC; CDR3aa: CASSLGTGTSGAQETQYF
d_gene: TRBD2; j_gene: TRBJ2-7; v_gene: TRBV12-3/TRBV12-4; abundance: few; len: 15; CDR3nt: TGTGCCAGCAGGTCTAGCGGGAGGTCCTACAATGAGCAGTACTTC; CDR3aa: CASRSSGRSYNEQYF
d_gene: .; j_gene: TRBJ2-7; v_gene: TRBV13; abundance: many; len: 13; CDR3nt: TGTGCCGAAATACAGGAACCCCGGTTCGAGCAGTACTTC; CDR3aa: CAEIQEPRFEQYF
d_gene: TRBD1; j_gene: TRBJ2-5; v_gene: TRBV10-1; abundance: .; len: 15; CDR3nt: TGCGCCAGCAGTAATCAGACAGGGTATGCTAATGAGCAGTACTTC; CDR3aa: CASSNQTGYANEQYF
d_gene: TRBD2; j_gene: TRBJ2-5; v_gene: TRBV6-1; abundance: .; len: 15; CDR3nt: TGTGCCAGCAGTGATTCTAGCGGGATCCAAGAGACCCAGTACTTC; CDR3aa: CASSDSSGIQETQYF
d_gene: .; j_gene: TRBJ2-5; v_gene: TRBV28; abundance: .; len: 12; CDR3nt: TGTGCCACCAAGAGGGCTTCCGAGACCCAGTACTTC; CDR3aa: CATKRASETQYF
d_gene: .; j_gene: TRBJ2-2; v_gene: TRBV5-6; abundance: .; len: 15; CDR3nt: TGTGCCAGCAGCCAACTAGCCCCCAACACCGGGGAGCTGTTTTTT; CDR3aa: CASSQLAPNTGELFF
d_gene: TRBD1; j_gene: TRBJ2-1; v_gene: TRBV24-1; abundance: .; len: 14; CDR3nt: TGTGCCACCCAACAGGGGGCCTACTACAATGAGCAGTTCTTC; CDR3aa: CATQQGAYYNEQFF
d_gene: .; j_gene: TRBJ2-7; v_gene: TRBV9; abundance: .; len: 13; CDR3nt: TGTGCCAGCAGCGTAACTGGGGTAGACGAGCAGTACTTC; CDR3aa: CASSVTGVDEQYF
d_gene: .; j_gene: TRBJ1-4; v_gene: TRBV18; abundance: .; len: 14; CDR3nt: TGTGCCAGCTCCCCCCGTACAGGTTATGAAAAACTGTTTTTT; CDR3aa: CASSPRTGYEKLFF
d_gene: .; j_gene: TRBJ2-3; v_gene: TRBV9; abundance: .; len: 16; CDR3nt: TGTGCCAGCAGCGTAGAGGGTCGCGGAGGCGCAGATACGCAGTATTTT; CDR3aa: CASSVEGRGGADTQYF
d_gene: TRBD2; j_gene: TRBJ2-5; v_gene: TRBV5-1; abundance: .; len: 18; CDR3nt: TGCGCCAGCAGCTCCTCTTCCATCGGGACTAGCGGACAAGAGACCCAGTACTTC; CDR3aa: CASSSSSIGTSGQETQYF
d_gene: .; j_gene: TRBJ2-3; v_gene: TRBV15; abundance: .; len: 18; CDR3nt: TGTGCCACCAGCAGAGCCCCGTTGCGGGTGGAGCGCACAGATACGCAGTATTTT; CDR3aa: CATSRAPLRVERTDTQYF
d_gene: .; j_gene: TRBJ2-7; v_gene: TRBV27; abundance: .; len: 14; CDR3nt: TGTGCCAGCAGTTTTGGGCGGGACTCCTACGAGCAGTACTTC; CDR3aa: CASSFGRDSYEQYF
d_gene: TRBD2; j_gene: TRBJ2-1; v_gene: TRBV20-1; abundance: .; len: 13; CDR3nt: TGCAGTGCTAGTAATCCTAGCGGGGGAGAGCAGTTCTTC; CDR3aa: CSASNPSGGEQFF
d_gene: TRBD2; j_gene: TRBJ2-7; v_gene: TRBV12-3/TRBV12-4; abundance: once; len: 15; CDR3nt: TGTGCCAGCAGCCTGACTAGCGGGGTCTACCGGGCGCAGTACTTC; CDR3aa: CASSLTSGVYRAQYF
d_gene: TRBD2; j_gene: TRBJ2-7; v_gene: TRBV4-2; abundance: few; len: 15; CDR3nt: TGTGCCAGCAGCCAAGGCGGACTAGGCGACTACGAGCAGTACTTC; CDR3aa: CASSQGGLGDYEQYF
d_gene: TRBD1; j_gene: TRBJ2-1; v_gene: TRBV12-3/TRBV12-4; abundance: .; len: 15; CDR3nt: TGTGCCAGCAGCTTCCAGGACAGGGCCTACAATGAGCAGTTCTTC; CDR3aa: CASSFQDRAYNEQFF
d_gene: TRBD2; j_gene: TRBJ2-4; v_gene: TRBV5-1; abundance: few; len: 17; CDR3nt: TGCGCCAGCAGCCCCAGGACTAGCGGGAGCCCCCAAAACATTCAGTACTTC; CDR3aa: CASSPRTSGSPQNIQYF
d_gene: .; j_gene: TRBJ2-7; v_gene: TRBV5-1; abundance: few; len: 14; CDR3nt: TGCGCCAGCAGCTTGGCTGCAGGGAGAGGCCCACAGTACTTC; CDR3aa: CASSLAAGRGPQYF